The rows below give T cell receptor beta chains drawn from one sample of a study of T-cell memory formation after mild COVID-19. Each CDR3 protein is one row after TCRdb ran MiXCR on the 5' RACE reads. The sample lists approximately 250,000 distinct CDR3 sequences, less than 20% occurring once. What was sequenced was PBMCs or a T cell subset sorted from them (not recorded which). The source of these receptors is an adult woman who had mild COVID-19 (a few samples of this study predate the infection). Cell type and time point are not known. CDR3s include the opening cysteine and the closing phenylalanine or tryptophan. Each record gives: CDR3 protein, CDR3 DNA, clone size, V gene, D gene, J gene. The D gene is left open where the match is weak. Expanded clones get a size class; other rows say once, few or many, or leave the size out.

cdr3_aa: CSVGITTDTQYF
cdr3_nt: TGCAGTGTAGGGATTACCACAGATACGCAGTATTTT
clone_size: few
v_call: TRBV20-1
d_call: NA
j_call: TRBJ2-3

cdr3_aa: CASGPGLARQPQHF
cdr3_nt: TGTGCCAGCGGTCCAGGGTTGGCCCGTCAGCCCCAGCATTTT
clone_size: NA
v_call: TRBV6-1
d_call: NA
j_call: TRBJ1-5

cdr3_aa: CASSLGSNEQFF
cdr3_nt: TGTGCCAGCAGTTTGGGAAGTAATGAGCAGTTCTTC
clone_size: few
v_call: TRBV12-3/TRBV12-4
d_call: NA
j_call: TRBJ2-1

cdr3_aa: CASIPILPGLSYEQYF
cdr3_nt: TGCGCCAGCATTCCTATTTTACCGGGACTTTCATACGAGCAGTACTTC
clone_size: NA
v_call: TRBV4-3
d_call: NA
j_call: TRBJ2-7

cdr3_aa: CSASQLPGLTDTQYF
cdr3_nt: TGCAGTGCTAGCCAACTACCCGGCCTCACAGATACGCAGTATTTT
clone_size: few
v_call: TRBV20-1
d_call: NA
j_call: TRBJ2-3

cdr3_aa: CASSSTGLAGGTETQYF
cdr3_nt: TGTGCCAGCAGCTCCACCGGACTAGCGGGGGGGACGGAGACCCAGTACTTC
clone_size: NA
v_call: TRBV7-2
d_call: TRBD2
j_call: TRBJ2-5

cdr3_aa: CASSLGQLRLGGYTF
cdr3_nt: TGTGCCAGCAGCCTAGGACAGCTAAGACTGGGTGGCTACACCTTC
clone_size: NA
v_call: TRBV6-5
d_call: NA
j_call: TRBJ1-2

cdr3_aa: CSARKTSDYEQYF
cdr3_nt: TGCAGTGCTAGAAAGACTAGCGACTACGAGCAGTACTTC
clone_size: NA
v_call: TRBV20-1
d_call: TRBD2
j_call: TRBJ2-7

cdr3_aa: CSARQGAETQYF
cdr3_nt: TGCAGTGCCCGACAGGGCGCGGAGACCCAGTACTTC
clone_size: NA
v_call: TRBV20-1
d_call: TRBD1
j_call: TRBJ2-5

cdr3_aa: CASSPPGTSSTDTQYF
cdr3_nt: TGTGCCAGCTCACCACCCGGGACTAGCAGCACAGATACGCAGTATTTT
clone_size: NA
v_call: TRBV18
d_call: TRBD2
j_call: TRBJ2-3

cdr3_aa: CASSVGGDYEQYF
cdr3_nt: TGTGCCAGCAGCGTAGGGGGAGACTACGAGCAGTACTTC
clone_size: NA
v_call: TRBV9
d_call: NA
j_call: TRBJ2-7

cdr3_aa: CASIRGQGEQYF
cdr3_nt: TGTGCCAGCATCCGGGGACAGGGCGAGCAGTACTTC
clone_size: NA
v_call: TRBV12-3/TRBV12-4
d_call: TRBD1
j_call: TRBJ2-7

cdr3_aa: CASSPFTGDTEAFF
cdr3_nt: TGTGCCAGCTCACCATTTACGGGGGACACTGAAGCTTTCTTT
clone_size: NA
v_call: TRBV18
d_call: NA
j_call: TRBJ1-1

cdr3_aa: CSARDHTGQTFNSPLHF
cdr3_nt: TGCAGTGCTAGAGATCACACTGGACAGACATTTAATTCACCCCTCCACTTT
clone_size: NA
v_call: TRBV20-1
d_call: NA
j_call: TRBJ1-6

cdr3_aa: CASSPTMGREAEAFF
cdr3_nt: TGTGCCAGCTCACCGACTATGGGACGAGAGGCTGAAGCTTTCTTT
clone_size: few
v_call: TRBV18
d_call: NA
j_call: TRBJ1-1

cdr3_aa: CASSLGLGAEDTEAFF
cdr3_nt: TGCGCCAGCAGCTTGGGACTGGGGGCAGAGGACACTGAAGCTTTCTTT
clone_size: few
v_call: TRBV5-1
d_call: NA
j_call: TRBJ1-1

cdr3_aa: CASSTGLAGFNEQFF
cdr3_nt: TGTGCCAGCAGCACGGGACTAGCGGGGTTCAATGAGCAGTTCTTC
clone_size: many
v_call: TRBV7-3
d_call: TRBD2
j_call: TRBJ2-1

cdr3_aa: CASSPAGAASYEQYF
cdr3_nt: TGTGCCAGCAGCCCCGCGGGCGCCGCGTCCTACGAGCAGTACTTC
clone_size: NA
v_call: TRBV9
d_call: NA
j_call: TRBJ2-7

cdr3_aa: CASSLLGGGSYGYTF
cdr3_nt: TGTGCCAGCAGCTTACTCGGGGGGGGCAGCTATGGCTACACCTTC
clone_size: many
v_call: TRBV5-8
d_call: NA
j_call: TRBJ1-2

cdr3_aa: CASSFRPSYEQYF
cdr3_nt: TGTGCCAGCAGCTTTAGGCCTTCCTACGAGCAGTACTTC
clone_size: NA
v_call: TRBV7-9
d_call: NA
j_call: TRBJ2-7

cdr3_aa: CSVGGTGARMNTEAFF
cdr3_nt: TGCAGCGTTGGAGGGACAGGGGCCCGCATGAACACTGAAGCTTTCTTT
clone_size: few
v_call: TRBV29-1
d_call: TRBD1
j_call: TRBJ1-1

cdr3_aa: CASSLAQGYEQYF
cdr3_nt: TGTGCCAGCAGCTTAGCTCAAGGGTACGAGCAGTACTTC
clone_size: many
v_call: TRBV5-1
d_call: NA
j_call: TRBJ2-7

cdr3_aa: CALRVRNQPQHF
cdr3_nt: TGTGCCCTCAGGGTCCGCAATCAGCCCCAGCATTTT
clone_size: few
v_call: TRBV12-3/TRBV12-4
d_call: NA
j_call: TRBJ1-5

cdr3_aa: CASSSLRGRSYEQYF
cdr3_nt: TGTGCCAGCAGCTCCTTACGCGGGAGATCCTACGAGCAGTACTTC
clone_size: NA
v_call: TRBV13
d_call: TRBD2
j_call: TRBJ2-7

cdr3_aa: CASSVTQGPRETQYF
cdr3_nt: TGTGCCAGCAGTGTGACGCAAGGGCCGAGGGAGACCCAGTACTTC
clone_size: NA
v_call: TRBV6-1
d_call: NA
j_call: TRBJ2-5

cdr3_aa: CASSQGSRVQAYEQYF
cdr3_nt: TGTGCCAGCAGCCAAGGGAGCAGGGTACAGGCCTACGAGCAGTACTTC
clone_size: few
v_call: TRBV5-4
d_call: NA
j_call: TRBJ2-7

cdr3_aa: CASSYRGSAPHQPQHF
cdr3_nt: TGTGCCAGCAGCTACCGCGGGTCGGCCCCACATCAGCCCCAGCATTTT
clone_size: NA
v_call: TRBV5-6
d_call: NA
j_call: TRBJ1-5

cdr3_aa: CASSFTSWETQYF
cdr3_nt: TGTGCCAGCAGCTTTACTAGCTGGGAGACCCAGTACTTC
clone_size: NA
v_call: TRBV5-4
d_call: NA
j_call: TRBJ2-5

cdr3_aa: CASTQLAGATMPLSEQFF
cdr3_nt: TGTGCCAGCACCCAACTAGCGGGAGCTACAATGCCCCTGAGTGAGCAGTTCTTC
clone_size: many
v_call: TRBV12-3/TRBV12-4
d_call: TRBD2
j_call: TRBJ2-1

cdr3_aa: CASSLQVADTQYF
cdr3_nt: TGTGCCAGCAGCTTGCAGGTCGCAGATACGCAGTATTTT
clone_size: NA
v_call: TRBV7-8
d_call: NA
j_call: TRBJ2-3

cdr3_aa: CASRGLYGYTF
cdr3_nt: TGTGCCAGCAGGGGGCTCTATGGCTACACCTTC
clone_size: few
v_call: TRBV21-1
d_call: NA
j_call: TRBJ1-2

cdr3_aa: CASSFEQGHYNEQFF
cdr3_nt: TGCGCCAGCAGCTTCGAACAGGGGCACTACAATGAGCAGTTCTTC
clone_size: NA
v_call: TRBV5-1
d_call: TRBD1
j_call: TRBJ2-1

cdr3_aa: CASSLGTGALNEQFF
cdr3_nt: TGCGCCAGCAGCTTGGGGACAGGGGCATTGAATGAGCAGTTCTTC
clone_size: NA
v_call: TRBV5-1
d_call: TRBD1
j_call: TRBJ2-1

cdr3_aa: CASSLTGQGMFRTEAFF
cdr3_nt: TGTGCCAGCAGCTTAACGGGACAGGGGATGTTTCGCACTGAAGCTTTCTTT
clone_size: NA
v_call: TRBV11-2
d_call: TRBD1
j_call: TRBJ1-1

cdr3_aa: CATSSYNEQFF
cdr3_nt: TGTGCCACTAGCTCCTACAATGAGCAGTTCTTC
clone_size: many
v_call: TRBV24-1
d_call: NA
j_call: TRBJ2-1

cdr3_aa: CASSPRGVMDYTF
cdr3_nt: TGCGCCAGCAGCCCCCGCGGAGTTATGGACTACACCTTC
clone_size: NA
v_call: TRBV4-1
d_call: NA
j_call: TRBJ1-2

cdr3_aa: CASSAYGTGFNEQFF
cdr3_nt: TGTGCCAGCAGTGCTTACGGGACAGGGTTCAATGAGCAGTTCTTC
clone_size: NA
v_call: TRBV2
d_call: TRBD1
j_call: TRBJ2-1

cdr3_aa: CASSLSQGATEAFF
cdr3_nt: TGCGCCAGCAGCTTGTCTCAGGGAGCCACTGAAGCTTTCTTT
clone_size: few
v_call: TRBV5-1
d_call: NA
j_call: TRBJ1-1

cdr3_aa: CASSLGTLKNQPQHF
cdr3_nt: TGCGCCAGCAGCCTCGGGACTCTCAAGAATCAGCCCCAGCATTTT
clone_size: few
v_call: TRBV5-1
d_call: NA
j_call: TRBJ1-5

cdr3_aa: CASSLEHRVQEKLFF
cdr3_nt: TGTGCCAGCAGCTTAGAGCACAGGGTCCAAGAAAAACTGTTTTTT
clone_size: once
v_call: TRBV7-8
d_call: NA
j_call: TRBJ1-4

cdr3_aa: CASSQEGLGNTGELFF
cdr3_nt: TGCGCCAGCAGCCAAGAAGGACTGGGGAACACCGGGGAGCTGTTTTTT
clone_size: NA
v_call: TRBV4-1
d_call: NA
j_call: TRBJ2-2

cdr3_aa: CASSLGGPDEAFF
cdr3_nt: TGTGCCAGCAGTTTAGGGGGCCCGGACGAAGCTTTCTTT
clone_size: few
v_call: TRBV12-3/TRBV12-4
d_call: NA
j_call: TRBJ1-1

cdr3_aa: CATSHIDTAAYNEQFF
cdr3_nt: TGTGCCACCAGTCACATAGACACGGCGGCCTACAATGAGCAGTTCTTC
clone_size: many
v_call: TRBV24-1
d_call: NA
j_call: TRBJ2-1

cdr3_aa: CASSVVTSGRPDTQYF
cdr3_nt: TGTGCCAGCAGCGTAGTAACAAGCGGGAGGCCAGATACGCAGTATTTT
clone_size: NA
v_call: TRBV9
d_call: TRBD2
j_call: TRBJ2-3

cdr3_aa: CASSLGRETEAFF
cdr3_nt: TGTGCCAGCAGCTTAGGCAGGGAGACTGAAGCTTTCTTT
clone_size: NA
v_call: TRBV7-6
d_call: NA
j_call: TRBJ1-1

cdr3_aa: CASSYRPGTGGKVTEAFF
cdr3_nt: TGTGCCAGCAGTTACCGACCCGGGACAGGGGGCAAGGTCACTGAAGCTTTCTTT
clone_size: few
v_call: TRBV6-5
d_call: TRBD1
j_call: TRBJ1-1

cdr3_aa: CASSNRRAVSYNEQFF
cdr3_nt: TGTGCCAGCAGCAATCGTCGGGCAGTAAGCTACAATGAGCAGTTCTTC
clone_size: few
v_call: TRBV13
d_call: NA
j_call: TRBJ2-1

cdr3_aa: CASSPRTGDQETQYF
cdr3_nt: TGTGCCAGCAGCCCCCGGACAGGGGACCAAGAGACCCAGTACTTC
clone_size: NA
v_call: TRBV7-3
d_call: TRBD1
j_call: TRBJ2-5

cdr3_aa: CASSQDRGNYGYTF
cdr3_nt: TGTGCCAGCAGTCAGGACAGGGGAAACTATGGCTACACCTTC
clone_size: NA
v_call: TRBV5-4
d_call: TRBD1
j_call: TRBJ1-2

cdr3_aa: CASSPGPPETQYF
cdr3_nt: TGTGCCAGCAGCCCGGGACCCCCGGAGACCCAGTACTTC
clone_size: few
v_call: TRBV3-1
d_call: NA
j_call: TRBJ2-5

cdr3_aa: CASLSPGNTGELFF
cdr3_nt: TGTGCCAGCCTAAGCCCAGGAAACACCGGGGAGCTGTTTTTT
clone_size: many
v_call: TRBV6-5
d_call: NA
j_call: TRBJ2-2

cdr3_aa: CASSLGVVDTQYF
cdr3_nt: TGTGCCAGCAGCTTAGGGGTCGTGGATACGCAGTATTTT
clone_size: few
v_call: TRBV7-2
d_call: NA
j_call: TRBJ2-3

cdr3_aa: CAIRSDRNFNQPQHF
cdr3_nt: TGTGCCATCAGATCGGACAGGAACTTTAATCAGCCCCAGCATTTT
clone_size: NA
v_call: TRBV10-3
d_call: TRBD1
j_call: TRBJ1-5

cdr3_aa: CASRARTGRHSPLHF
cdr3_nt: TGTGCCAGCAGGGCCCGGACAGGGCGCCATTCACCCCTCCACTTT
clone_size: few
v_call: TRBV12-3/TRBV12-4
d_call: TRBD1
j_call: TRBJ1-6

cdr3_aa: CASSYPDRSSWEETQYF
cdr3_nt: TGTGCCAGCAGTTACCCTGATCGTAGCTCTTGGGAAGAGACCCAGTACTTC
clone_size: once
v_call: TRBV6-2/TRBV6-3
d_call: NA
j_call: TRBJ2-5